These T cell receptor beta chains were read from a single sample in a study of cytomegalovirus exposure and HLA in healthy donors. The method was immunoSEQ multiplex PCR; TCRdb's version includes in-frame clones alone and lacks a portion of them. The data contain around 110,000 clones, about 68% of them singletons. Material: PBMCs. Every receptor here comes from a woman aged 40 to 55 in good health and CMV-seropositive. Each CDR3 is given with its conserved first and last residue. D genes are given only for firm matches. Only part of the rows carry a size: once, few, many, or a class if the clone is expanded.

J gene: TRBJ2-7; clone size: -; D gene: -; V gene: TRBV7-2; CDR3 protein: CASSARSRSYEQYF; CDR3 DNA: TGTGCCAGCAGCGCCCGAAGTAGATCCTACGAGCAGTACTTC
J gene: TRBJ1-1; clone size: -; D gene: -; V gene: TRBV5-6; CDR3 protein: CASSWTGLEAFF; CDR3 DNA: TGTGCCAGCAGCTGGACTGGACTCGAAGCTTTCTTT
J gene: TRBJ2-5; clone size: -; D gene: -; V gene: TRBV7-2; CDR3 protein: CASSASGEAWETQYF; CDR3 DNA: TGTGCCAGCAGCGCTAGTGGGGAGGCTTGGGAGACCCAGTACTTC
J gene: TRBJ2-1; clone size: -; D gene: -; V gene: TRBV2; CDR3 protein: CASSGDTSSTHNEQFF; CDR3 DNA: TGTGCCAGCAGTGGGGATACTAGCTCCACTCACAATGAGCAGTTCTTC
J gene: TRBJ1-1; clone size: -; D gene: TRBD1; V gene: TRBV5-4; CDR3 protein: CASSPDRILTEAFF; CDR3 DNA: TGTGCCAGCAGCCCGGACAGGATTTTAACTGAAGCTTTCTTT
J gene: TRBJ2-7; clone size: -; D gene: TRBD1; V gene: TRBV19; CDR3 protein: CASSIVGGTANEQYF; CDR3 DNA: TGTGCCAGTAGTATAGTTGGTGGGACAGCTAACGAGCAGTACTTC
J gene: TRBJ1-3; clone size: -; D gene: -; V gene: TRBV21-1; CDR3 protein: CASSNRDKTGNTIYF; CDR3 DNA: TGTGCCAGCAGCAACCGGGACAAGACTGGAAACACCATATATTTT
J gene: TRBJ2-7; clone size: -; D gene: TRBD1; V gene: TRBV19; CDR3 protein: CASSIGTGDYEQYF; CDR3 DNA: TGTGCCAGTTCAATAGGGACAGGGGACTACGAGCAGTACTTC
J gene: TRBJ2-5; clone size: -; D gene: -; V gene: TRBV6-6; CDR3 protein: CASSTLQGTYQETQYF; CDR3 DNA: TGTGCCAGCAGCACCCTCCAGGGGACGTACCAAGAGACCCAGTACTTC
J gene: TRBJ1-2; clone size: -; D gene: -; V gene: TRBV6-5; CDR3 protein: CASSLVPGTYGYTF; CDR3 DNA: TGTGCCAGCAGTCTAGTCCCTGGCACCTATGGCTACACCTTC
J gene: TRBJ2-3; clone size: -; D gene: TRBD1; V gene: TRBV11-3; CDR3 protein: CASSLSGTGLRAQYF; CDR3 DNA: TGTGCCAGCAGCTTAAGCGGGACAGGGCTTCGAGCGCAGTATTTT
J gene: TRBJ2-7; clone size: -; D gene: TRBD2; V gene: TRBV10-3; CDR3 protein: CAISAGTSGTYEQYF; CDR3 DNA: TGTGCCATCAGTGCCGGGACTAGCGGTACCTACGAGCAGTACTTC
J gene: TRBJ2-7; clone size: -; D gene: TRBD2; V gene: TRBV5-1; CDR3 protein: CASSLTSGYYEQYF; CDR3 DNA: TGCGCCAGCAGCTTGACTAGCGGTTACTACGAGCAGTACTTC
J gene: TRBJ2-1; clone size: -; D gene: -; V gene: TRBV9; CDR3 protein: CASSVDNPSYNEQFF; CDR3 DNA: TGTGCCAGCAGCGTAGACAACCCCAGCTACAATGAGCAGTTCTTC
J gene: TRBJ2-1; clone size: few; D gene: -; V gene: TRBV28; CDR3 protein: CASSFVADYNEQFF; CDR3 DNA: TGTGCCAGCAGTTTCGTAGCGGATTACAATGAGCAGTTCTTC
J gene: TRBJ2-7; clone size: -; D gene: -; V gene: TRBV6-1; CDR3 protein: CASSEAQRVGEQYF; CDR3 DNA: TGTGCCAGCAGTGAAGCCCAGAGGGTTGGGGAGCAGTACTTC
J gene: TRBJ1-6; clone size: -; D gene: TRBD1; V gene: TRBV9; CDR3 protein: CASSAGTVNSPLHF; CDR3 DNA: TGTGCCAGCAGCGCCGGGACAGTTAATTCACCCCTCCACTTT
J gene: TRBJ1-5; clone size: -; D gene: TRBD1; V gene: TRBV19; CDR3 protein: CASSGDRALNQPQHF; CDR3 DNA: TGTGCCAGTAGTGGGGACAGGGCTTTAAATCAGCCCCAGCATTTT
J gene: TRBJ2-2; clone size: -; D gene: TRBD2; V gene: TRBV19; CDR3 protein: CASSRLAVPNTGELFF; CDR3 DNA: TGTGCCAGTAGTAGACTAGCGGTACCGAACACCGGGGAGCTGTTTTTT
J gene: TRBJ2-3; clone size: -; D gene: TRBD1; V gene: TRBV5-1; CDR3 protein: CASSYTPGQGGTDTQYF; CDR3 DNA: TGCGCCAGCAGCTATACTCCGGGACAGGGGGGCACAGATACGCAGTATTTT
J gene: TRBJ2-5; clone size: -; D gene: TRBD1; V gene: TRBV29-1; CDR3 protein: CSSYYGQGPETQYF; CDR3 DNA: TGCAGCTCCTATTATGGACAGGGGCCGGAGACCCAGTACTTC
J gene: TRBJ2-1; clone size: -; D gene: -; V gene: TRBV19; CDR3 protein: CASTPGYGGSSYNEQFF; CDR3 DNA: TGTGCCAGTACCCCAGGCTATGGGGGCAGCTCCTACAATGAGCAGTTCTTC
J gene: TRBJ2-7; clone size: -; D gene: -; V gene: TRBV5-3; CDR3 protein: CARSYRLDRDYYEQYF; CDR3 DNA: TGTGCCAGAAGCTACAGGCTGGACAGAGATTACTACGAGCAGTACTTC
J gene: TRBJ1-2; clone size: -; D gene: -; V gene: TRBV5-4; CDR3 protein: CASSLTSNGYTF; CDR3 DNA: TGTGCCAGCAGCCTTACCTCTAATGGCTACACCTTC
J gene: TRBJ2-7; clone size: few; D gene: -; V gene: TRBV28; CDR3 protein: CASSSPGLLTYEQYF; CDR3 DNA: TGTGCCAGCAGTTCACCGGGACTGCTTACCTACGAGCAGTACTTC
J gene: TRBJ2-1; clone size: -; D gene: -; V gene: TRBV19; CDR3 protein: CASSIADGSSYNEQFF; CDR3 DNA: TGTGCCAGTAGTATAGCAGACGGGAGCTCCTACAATGAGCAGTTCTTC
J gene: TRBJ2-2; clone size: few; D gene: -; V gene: TRBV5-1; CDR3 protein: CASSLLGENTGELFF; CDR3 DNA: TGCGCCAGCAGCTTGTTAGGAGAGAACACCGGGGAGCTGTTTTTT
J gene: TRBJ2-7; clone size: -; D gene: -; V gene: TRBV25-1; CDR3 protein: CASSFSGNTYEQYF; CDR3 DNA: TGTGCCAGCAGTTTTTCAGGGAATACCTACGAGCAGTACTTC
J gene: TRBJ1-1; clone size: -; D gene: TRBD1; V gene: TRBV14; CDR3 protein: CASSKPGQGFLSTEAFF; CDR3 DNA: TGTGCCAGCAGCAAACCGGGACAGGGGTTTTTGAGCACTGAAGCTTTCTTT
J gene: TRBJ2-7; clone size: -; D gene: TRBD1; V gene: TRBV7-2; CDR3 protein: CASSWDRGSYEQYF; CDR3 DNA: TGTGCCAGCAGCTGGGACAGGGGATCCTACGAGCAGTACTTC
J gene: TRBJ2-1; clone size: -; D gene: TRBD2; V gene: TRBV7-2; CDR3 protein: CASSSGGLAGGRGQFF; CDR3 DNA: TGTGCCAGCAGCTCAGGAGGTCTAGCGGGAGGGCGGGGGCAGTTCTTC
J gene: TRBJ2-3; clone size: -; D gene: -; V gene: TRBV28; CDR3 protein: CASSFSGSRTGTQYF; CDR3 DNA: TGTGCCAGCAGTTTCTCGGGTTCCCGCACAGGTACGCAGTATTTT
J gene: TRBJ2-7; clone size: -; D gene: -; V gene: TRBV29-1; CDR3 protein: CSVQPGTSSYEQYF; CDR3 DNA: TGCAGCGTTCAACCCGGGACAAGCTCCTACGAGCAGTACTTC
J gene: TRBJ1-1; clone size: once; D gene: -; V gene: TRBV7-9; CDR3 protein: CASSSDSLMNTEAFF; CDR3 DNA: TGTGCCAGCAGCTCCGACAGCCTTATGAACACTGAAGCTTTCTTT
J gene: TRBJ2-1; clone size: -; D gene: -; V gene: TRBV21-1; CDR3 protein: CASSRGGEVGWNEQFF; CDR3 DNA: TGTGCCAGCAGCCGGGGGGGCGAGGTCGGGTGGAATGAGCAGTTCTTC
J gene: TRBJ2-7; clone size: -; D gene: TRBD1; V gene: TRBV20-1; CDR3 protein: CSAWDSNEQYF; CDR3 DNA: TGCAGTGCTTGGGACAGCAACGAGCAGTACTTC
J gene: TRBJ1-2; clone size: -; D gene: -; V gene: TRBV19; CDR3 protein: CASSISSGVYNDGYTF; CDR3 DNA: TGTGCCAGTAGTATCTCGTCAGGGGTGTATAATGATGGCTACACCTTC
J gene: TRBJ2-7; clone size: -; D gene: TRBD1; V gene: TRBV7-9; CDR3 protein: CASSRVGTVSSYEQYF; CDR3 DNA: TGTGCCAGCAGCCGAGTTGGGACAGTTAGCTCCTACGAGCAGTACTTC
J gene: TRBJ1-2; clone size: once; D gene: TRBD1; V gene: TRBV27; CDR3 protein: CASSLWPGGNYGYTF; CDR3 DNA: TGTGCCAGCAGTTTATGGCCAGGGGGCAACTATGGCTACACTTTC
J gene: TRBJ2-6; clone size: -; D gene: -; V gene: TRBV2; CDR3 protein: CASRLSGANVLTF; CDR3 DNA: TGTGCCAGCAGGCTTAGTGGGGCCAACGTCCTGACTTTC
J gene: TRBJ2-3; clone size: -; D gene: -; V gene: TRBV5-1; CDR3 protein: CASSFEVPSTDTQYF; CDR3 DNA: TGCGCCAGCAGCTTCGAGGTCCCCTCCACAGATACGCAGTATTTT